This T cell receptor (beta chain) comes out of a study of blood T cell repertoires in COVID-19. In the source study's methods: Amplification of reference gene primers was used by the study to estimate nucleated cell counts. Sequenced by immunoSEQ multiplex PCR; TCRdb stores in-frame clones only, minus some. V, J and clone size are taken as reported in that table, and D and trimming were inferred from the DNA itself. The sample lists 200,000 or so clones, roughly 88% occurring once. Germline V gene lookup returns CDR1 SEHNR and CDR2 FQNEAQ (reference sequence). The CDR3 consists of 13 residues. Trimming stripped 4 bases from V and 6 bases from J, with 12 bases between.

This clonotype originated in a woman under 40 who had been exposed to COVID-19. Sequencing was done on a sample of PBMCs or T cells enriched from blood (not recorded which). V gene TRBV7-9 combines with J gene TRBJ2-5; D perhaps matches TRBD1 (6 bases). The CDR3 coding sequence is TGTGCCAGCAGCTATAACAGGGTTCAGACCCAGTACTTC. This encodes CASSYNRVQTQYF.